The 29 T cell receptor beta chains reported below all come from one sample, sequenced in a study of blood T cells in healthy people across ages. Primed by a sample-barcoded 5' primer and a J-beta primer mix, a second PCR proceeded for about 6 to 12 cycles. Each CDR3 protein gets one entry after TCRdb re-called the 5' RACE reads with MiXCR. The sample has 600,000 or so distinct CDR3 sequences, approximately 30% seen once. Sequenced: blood. The receptors come from a woman older than 75 in good health.

This clonotype came up many times. J is TRBJ2-7 and V is TRBV20-1, with D perhaps TRBD2 (7 bases). Germline V gene data show CDR1 as DFQATT and CDR2 as SNEGSKA (reference sequence). The CDR3 has 15 residues. The V and J ends lost 5 bases and 7 bases respectively, with 24 bases between them. The CDR3 DNA follows: TGCAGTGCTCTAGACCCTAGGGGGGGCTCAGAGGAGCAGTACTTC. Translating gives CSALDPRGGSEEQYF.

V is TRBV7-8 and J is TRBJ1-2; D may be TRBD1 (5 bases). The CDR3 length is 14 residues. V lost 5 bases and J 7 bases, leaving 17 bases between the germline ends. Germline lookup yields CDR1 SGHVS and CDR2 FQNEAQ. CDR3 nucleotide sequence: TGTGCCAGCAGCAGTACCCCAGGGAGCTCTGGCTACACCTTC. This encodes CASSSTPGSSGYTF.

The genes are TRBV7-9 and TRBJ1-1, with D perhaps matching TRBD1 (5 bases). This CDR3 spans 16 amino acids. Germline values: CDR1 SEHNR, CDR2 FQNEAQ (reference sequence). With 8 bases removed from V and 1 base from J, the gap between germline ends came to 20 bases. CDR3 sequence: CASLPGQGGKNTEAFF. CDR3 nucleotides: TGTGCCAGCTTACCAGGCCAGGGTGGAAAGAACACTGAAGCTTTCTTT.

The rearrangement joins TRBV7-2 to TRBJ1-5; D is unclear. CDR1 is SGHTA and CDR2 is FQGNSA in the germline V gene. The CDR3 length is 15 residues. V gave up 1 base and J gave up 5 bases, with 12 bases separating them. The CDR3 DNA reads as TGTGCCAGCAGCTTAGTCGCGGGCGGTTATCAGCCCCAGCATTTT. Its protein product is CASSLVAGGYQPQHF. Based on the CDR3 plus reference TRBV7-2 and TRBJ1-5, the full variable domain is GAGVSQSPSNKVTEKGKDVELRCDPISGHTALYWYRQSLGQGLEFLIYFQGNSAPDKSGLPSDRFSAERTGGSVSTLTIQRTQQEDSAVYLCASSLVAGGYQPQHFGDGTRLSIL.

This sequence joins TRBV5-5 and TRBJ2-3; 9 positions match TRBD1. Unmatched junction bases numbered 4, after V lost 1 base and J lost 1 base. The CDR3 is made up of 16 amino acids. Germline V CDR1 and CDR2: SGHKS, YYEKEE (reference sequence). The CDR3 DNA reads as TGTGCCAGCAGCTTGAGGGGACAGGGAGGCACAGATACGCAGTATTTT. Protein product: CASSLRGQGGTDTQYF. The full variable domain, with the rest looked up from reference TRBV5-5 and TRBJ2-3, is DAGVTQSPTHLIKTRGQQVTLRCSPISGHKSVSWYQQVLGQGPQFIFQYYEKEERGRGNFPDRFSARQFPNYSSELNVNALLLGDSALYLCASSLRGQGGTDTQYFGPGTRLTVL.

In its sample, this clonotype was seen a few times. The rearrangement joins TRBV7-9 to TRBJ1-1; D is unclear. The V end was cut by 1 base, the J end by 7 bases, with 10 bases between. The CDR3 has 13 residues. Germline-derived CDR1 and CDR2 are SEHNR and FQNEAQ (reference sequence). The CDR3 DNA follows: TGTGCCAGCAGCTTAGTTCCAGTGGGTGAAGCTTTCTTT. Translating gives CASSLVPVGEAFF.

On this clonotype: This clone may be a read error of a much larger clone one base away. This chain links TRBV9 with TRBJ2-5; the match to TRBD2 covers 10 bases. V lost 0 bases and J lost 11; bases outside the gene matches: 13. This CDR3 contains 16 residues. Looked up from germline, CDR1 is SGDLS and CDR2 is YYNGEE. This chain's CDR3 is CASSVGLAGALVEQYF. CDR3 sequence (DNA): TGTGCCAGCAGCGTAGGGCTAGCGGGGGCCTTGGTTGAGCAGTACTTC.

This sequence joins TRBV5-6 and TRBJ2-1, with 8 bases matching TRBD2. Trimming cost V 4 bases and J 12 bases; bases outside gene matches: 9. Germline-derived CDR1 and CDR2 are SGHDT and YYEEEE. This CDR3 is 13 amino acids long. CDR3: CASSPTSALAQFF. CDR3 in DNA: TGTGCCAGCAGCCCGACTAGCGCCCTTGCGCAGTTCTTC.

The J gene is TRBJ2-2, the V gene TRBV24-1; a weak D match, TRBD2 (5 bases). Trimming cost V 4 bases and J 6 bases, with 17 bases left between them. The germline V gene has CDR1 KGHDR and CDR2 SFDVKD. This CDR3 comprises 16 residues. The DNA for the CDR3 is TGTGCCACCAGTGACCCCGGCACCCCGAGGGCCGGGGAGCTGTTTTTT. This encodes CATSDPGTPRAGELFF.

V is TRBV29-1 and J is TRBJ1-2; the D is unclear. Per the germline V gene, CDR1 is SQVTM and CDR2 is ANQGSEA. With 2 bases removed from V and 2 bases from J, the gap between germline ends came to 9 bases. This CDR3 comprises 13 residues. The CDR3, as DNA: TGCAGCGTTGAAACCATAAGGAACTATGGCTACACCTTC. Its translation is CSVETIRNYGYTF.

This clonotype showed up just a few times. V usage is TRBV6-1 and J usage is TRBJ2-6; TRBD1 aligns across 10 bases. The CDR3 has 15 residues. V shed 7 bases, J shed 6 bases, and the junction held 6 bases outside the gene matches. Germline V lookup: CDR1 MNHNS, CDR2 SASEGT. In nucleotides, the CDR3 is TGTGCCAGCACCTTCGACAGGGGGCTGGCCAACGTCCTGACTTTC. It encodes CASTFDRGLANVLTF.

Remarks on this clonotype: One junction end disagrees with the germline gene, perhaps due to a read error. The chain couples TRBV28 to TRBJ2-7, with 11 bases lining up with TRBD1. The CDR3 spans 15 residues. Germline-derived CDR1 and CDR2 are MDHEN and SYDVKM. The CDR3 DNA reads as TGTGCCAGCAGTTTAGCCGGGACAGGGGGTTACGGGCAGTACTTC. It yields the protein CASSLAGTGGYGQYF.

At least ten counts were recorded for this clonotype. The CDR3 sequence is CASSQRGFKDNEQFF. The CDR3 DNA reads as TGTGCCAGCAGCCAACGGGGGTTTAAGGACAATGAGCAGTTCTTC. V is TRBV7-3 and J is TRBJ2-1; perhaps TRBD2 as D (6 bases). This CDR3 has 15 residues. The germline V and J ends were trimmed by 5 bases and 5 bases, with 16 bases remaining between them. Germline CDR1 SGHTA, CDR2 FQGTGA.

The V and J genes are TRBV14 and TRBJ2-2; TRBD1 or TRBD2 may be the D gene (5 bases each). V shed 2 bases and J shed 4 bases, with 11 bases lying between them. Germline values: CDR1 SGHDN, CDR2 FVKESK. The CDR3 totals 15 residues. CDR3 in amino acids: CASSQRGVSTGELFF. CDR3 bases: TGTGCCAGCAGCCAAAGGGGAGTAAGCACCGGGGAGCTGTTTTTT.

This clonotype appeared a single time. This rearrangement joins TRBV7-9 to TRBJ2-3, with D unclear. The V gene's germline CDR1 is SEHNR and CDR2 FQNEAQ (reference sequence). Between the trimmed V and J ends, which lost 1 base and 2 bases, there was a span of 13 bases. This CDR3 region has 16 residues. The CDR3 DNA is TGTGCCAGCAGCTTAGTTCGGCCATCTTTCACAGATACGCAGTATTTT. Translation: CASSLVRPSFTDTQYF.

The chain carries TRBV7-8 and TRBJ1-1; no firm D call. CDR1 is SGHVS, CDR2 FQNEAQ, per germline. V lost 1 base, J lost 0 bases, and 9 bases lay in between. CDR3 length equals 15 residues. This CDR3 reads CASSLGRNMNTEAFF. The CDR3 DNA reads TGTGCCAGCAGCTTAGGGAGGAACATGAACACTGAAGCTTTCTTT. The complete variable domain, with remaining parts taken from reference TRBV7-8 and TRBJ1-1, reads GAGVSQSPRYKVAKRGQDVALRCDPISGHVSLFWYQQALGQGPEFLTYFQNEAQLDKSGLPSDRFFAERPEGSVSTLKIQRTQQEDSAVYLCASSLGRNMNTEAFFGQGTRLTVV.

This clonotype was counted ten times or more. The chain uses TRBV7-2 and TRBJ1-2, with 7 bases fitting TRBD1. Germline V gene lookup returns CDR1 SGHTA and CDR2 FQGNSA. V lost 5 bases and J lost 0; bases outside the gene matches: 12. There are 17 residues in the CDR3. The chain's CDR3 is CASSVRQGQQSNYGYTF. As DNA, the CDR3 is TGTGCCAGCAGCGTCAGACAGGGACAACAGTCTAACTATGGCTACACCTTC.

The genes are TRBV20-1 and TRBJ1-2; unclear D gene. CDR1 is DFQATT, CDR2 SNEGSKA, per germline (reference sequence). The CDR3 runs 13 residues. The V and J ends lost 0 bases and 3 bases respectively, with 8 bases between them. The CDR3 nucleotides read TGCAGTGCTAGAGATCGTGATCACTATGGCTACACCTTC. Encoded protein: CSARDRDHYGYTF.

This chain links TRBV4-1 with TRBJ2-2; a weak D match, TRBD1 (6 bases). Between the trimmed V and J ends, which lost 6 bases and 0 bases, there was a span of 11 bases. Germline loops: CDR1 MGHRA, CDR2 YSYEKL. The CDR3 spans 15 residues. This chain's CDR3 is CASSHDRPNTGELFF. In DNA form, the CDR3 reads TGCGCCAGCAGTCACGACAGGCCGAACACCGGGGAGCTGTTTTTT.

This clonotype was observed at least ten times. This chain links TRBV29-1 with TRBJ1-4; perhaps TRBD1 as D (5 bases). V dropped 7 bases and J dropped 5 bases, with 14 bases sitting between them. Germline V CDR1 and CDR2: SQVTM, ANQGSEA. The CDR3 is 13 amino acids. CDR3 bases: TGCAGCGCGGGGCCCAAGGGGAATGAAAAACTGTTTTTT. Translated: CSAGPKGNEKLFF. The entire variable domain, with the rest obtained from reference TRBV29-1 and TRBJ1-4, is as follows: SAVISQKPSRDICQRGTSLTIQCQVDSQVTMMFWYRQQPGQSLTLIATANQGSEATYESGFVIDKFPISRPNLTFSTLTVSNMSPEDSSIYLCSAGPKGNEKLFFGSGTQLSVL.

This clonotype was counted once. The junction differs from germline at one of its ends, possibly a read error. The rearrangement uses TRBV5-5 and TRBJ2-5; D gene uncertain. The CDR3 covers 15 residues. CDR1 is SGHKS, CDR2 YYEKEE, per germline (reference sequence). The CDR3 loop is CASSLRWSPQETRFF. In DNA, the CDR3 is TGTGCCAGCAGCTTGCGCTGGTCCCCCCAAGAGACCCGGTTCTTC. Drawing the rest from reference TRBV5-5 and TRBJ2-5, the complete variable domain is DAGVTQSPTHLIKTRGQQVTLRCSPISGHKSVSWYQQVLGQGPQFIFQYYEKEERGRGNFPDRFSARQFPNYSSELNVNALLLGDSALYLCASSLRWSPQETRFFGPGTRLLVL.

On this clonotype: With a much larger clone just one base away, this may be a read error. The gene calls are TRBV20-1 and TRBJ2-3, with 7 bases matching TRBD2. V dropped 5 bases and J dropped 0; count of bases not matched to a gene: 8. CDR3 size: 15 residues. Germline V lookup: CDR1 DFQATT, CDR2 SNEGSKA (reference sequence). CDR3 DNA: TGCAGTGCTCCCGGTGGGAGGGCGAGCACAGATACGCAGTATTTT. Amino acid sequence: CSAPGGRASTDTQYF.

This clonotype was observed many times. V usage is TRBV5-1 and J usage is TRBJ2-5, with 7 bases that match TRBD1. Germline CDR1 and CDR2: SGHRS and YFSETQ. CDR3 length: 15 residues. The junction had 7 bases not matched to a gene; V was cut back by 0 bases and J by 5 bases. The CDR3 DNA is TGCGCCAGCAGCTTGGAGGGGGCTTTTCAGGAGACCCAGTACTTC. It translates to CASSLEGAFQETQYF. The complete variable domain, with remaining parts taken from reference TRBV5-1 and TRBJ2-5, reads KAGVTQTPRYLIKTRGQQVTLSCSPISGHRSVSWYQQTPGQGLQFLFEYFSETQRNKGNFPGRFSGRQFSNSRSEMNVSTLELGDSALYLCASSLEGAFQETQYFGPGTRLLVL.

This clonotype was recorded at least ten times. The CDR3 nucleotides are TGTGCCAGCAGTTTTCTTAGGACAGGGCAGGGATGGTACTACGAGCAGTACTTC. This sequence encodes CASSFLRTGQGWYYEQYF. The chain employs TRBV28 and TRBJ2-7, with TRBD1 matching over 8 bases. Germline V lookup: CDR1 MDHEN, CDR2 SYDVKM. The junction had 16 bases not matched to a gene; V was cut back by 3 bases and J by 3 bases. This CDR3 spans 18 amino acids.

This clonotype was seen repeatedly, ten times or more. V usage is TRBV2 and J usage is TRBJ1-2; D unclear. With 10 bases removed from V and 2 bases from J, the gap between germline ends came to 14 bases. The CDR3 covers 13 residues. Germline lookup yields CDR1 SNHLY and CDR2 FYNNEI. The CDR3 coding sequence is TGTGCCACCACCCGGGTAGTGAACTATGGCTACACCTTC. It codes for CATTRVVNYGYTF.

Ten or more counts support this clonotype. The genes are TRBV20-1 and TRBJ1-2, with D unresolved. CDR1 and CDR2 (germline): DFQATT, SNEGSKA (reference sequence). This CDR3 comprises 9 residues. Trimming took off 7 bases at V and 7 bases at J, with 7 bases between the two ends. The CDR3 region is CSDAAGYTF. The CDR3 DNA reads as TGCAGTGACGCGGCTGGCTACACCTTC.

The CDR3 bases are TGTGCCAGCAGCCTGGGAGGGACACAATACAATGAGCAGTTCTTC. The encoded protein is CASSLGGTQYNEQFF. The V gene is TRBV7-2, the J gene TRBJ2-1; a weak D match, TRBD2 (7 bases). CDR1 SGHTA and CDR2 FQGNSA come from the germline V gene. Deletions cut 5 bases from V and 4 bases from J, with 15 bases between. The CDR3 covers 15 residues. The full variable domain, in which reference TRBV7-2 and TRBJ2-1 provide the parts outside the CDR3, is GAGVSQSPSNKVTEKGKDVELRCDPISGHTALYWYRQSLGQGLEFLIYFQGNSAPDKSGLPSDRFSAERTGGSVSTLTIQRTQQEDSAVYLCASSLGGTQYNEQFFGPGTRLTVL.

This clonotype appeared many times. V and J are TRBV7-3 and TRBJ2-3; D not certain. This CDR3 has 13 residues. CDR1 and CDR2 (germline): SGHTA, FQGTGA. With 0 bases removed from V and 6 bases from J, the gap between germline ends came to 7 bases. CDR3 in amino acids: CASSLTVQDTQYF. The CDR3 nucleotides are TGTGCCAGCAGCTTAACGGTTCAGGATACGCAGTATTTT.

V is TRBV10-1 and J is TRBJ2-1; D might be TRBD2 (6 bases). V was pared by 3 bases and J by 5 bases, with 14 bases between. Germline V CDR1 and CDR2: WNHNN, SYGVQD (reference sequence). The CDR3 sequence is 15 residues long. CDR3: CASSDWTGVDNEQFF. Written as DNA, the CDR3 is TGCGCCAGCAGTGATTGGACGGGAGTGGACAATGAGCAGTTCTTC.